These T cell receptor beta chains were read from a single sample in a study of T cell changes during pregnancy in multiple sclerosis. Measured with immunoSEQ multiplex PCR; TCRdb has only the in-frame clones, and not every one. Counted here are 25,000 to 35,000 clones, about 83% occurring once; the ten biggest clones make up 6.5% to 9.5%. This specimen consisted of CD8+ T cells from peripheral blood mononuclear cells, obtained after pregnancy. The receptors here all came from a female donor with multiple sclerosis, enrolled in a pregnancy study. CDR3s include the opening cysteine and the closing phenylalanine or tryptophan. D genes are given only for firm matches. Some rows mark clone size as missing; the rest say once, few, many or name a class of expanded clone.

CDR3nt	CDR3aa	len	v_gene	j_gene	abundance	d_gene
TGTGCCAGCAGTGAGTCGGGGAGTCCCCTCTATGGCTACACCTTC	CASSESGSPLYGYTF	15	TRBV6-6	TRBJ1-2	few	.
TGTGCCAGCAGTTTAATCCCCACAGGGGGACGCGGCTACACCTTC	CASSLIPTGGRGYTF	15	TRBV28	TRBJ1-2	once	TRBD1
TGCGCCAGCAGTCCCCAGCGGGGGGGGGTAGATACGCAGTATTTT	CASSPQRGGVDTQYF	15	TRBV10-2	TRBJ2-3	.	TRBD2
TGTGCCAGCAGCGACAGGGAGATGGATAGTTCACCCCTCCACTTT	CASSDREMDSSPLHF	15	TRBV28	TRBJ1-6	large	TRBD1
TGTGCCAGCAGTCCCGGGACTACATACACCGGGGAGCTGTTTTTT	CASSPGTTYTGELFF	15	TRBV6-5	TRBJ2-2	.	TRBD2
TGTGCCAGCAGTGATACAGGCATGAACACTGAAGCTTTCTTT	CASSDTGMNTEAFF	14	TRBV6-1	TRBJ1-1	.	.
TGTGCCAGCAGCTTTCCTAGCGGGGGGGGCACAGATACGCAGTATTTT	CASSFPSGGGTDTQYF	16	TRBV7-9	TRBJ2-3	once	TRBD2
TGTGCCTGGAGTACAGGGGGGAACACTGAAGCTTTCTTT	CAWSTGGNTEAFF	13	TRBV30	TRBJ1-1	.	TRBD1
TGTGCCAGCATAGGCAGGTTCTCCTACGAGCAGTACTTC	CASIGRFSYEQYF	13	TRBV7-9	TRBJ2-7	.	.
TGTGCCAGTACCTCGACCCGTGGGGCCGGTGGCTACACCTTC	CASTSTRGAGGYTF	14	TRBV19	TRBJ1-2	.	.
TGTGCCAGCAGTGACTCGACTAACACCGGGGAGCTGTTTTTT	CASSDSTNTGELFF	14	TRBV6-4	TRBJ2-2	once	.
TGTGCCAGCAGTTTAGGGGCAGGGTGGGAGCAGTACTTC	CASSLGAGWEQYF	13	TRBV27	TRBJ2-7	.	.
TGCGCCAGCAGCGCCGTTGGGGGGGACACAGATACGCAGTATTTT	CASSAVGGDTDTQYF	15	TRBV4-1	TRBJ2-3	once	TRBD2
TGCGCCAGCAGCCAAGAGCGGGGGGCTGAAGCTTTCTTT	CASSQERGAEAFF	13	TRBV4-1	TRBJ1-1	.	.
TGTGCCAGCAGTTCGACGGACAGACTTAATTCACCCCTCCACTTT	CASSSTDRLNSPLHF	15	TRBV28	TRBJ1-6	.	.
TGTGCCAGCAGTCTCTCCGGGACAGCAACTGAGCAGTTCTTC	CASSLSGTATEQFF	14	TRBV28	TRBJ2-1	.	TRBD1
TGTGCCAGCAGTTTTTTGTATAGCAATCAGCCCCAGCATTTT	CASSFLYSNQPQHF	14	TRBV28	TRBJ1-5	.	.
TGTGCCAGCAGCTTAGTCGGGAGCACAGATACGCAGTATTTT	CASSLVGSTDTQYF	14	TRBV7-3	TRBJ2-3	.	.
TGTGCCAGCAGCTTGGGAGCGGGGGTTGAGCAGTTCTTC	CASSLGAGVEQFF	13	TRBV5-6	TRBJ2-1	.	TRBD2
TGCGCCAGCAGCCAAGATCGGGAGACTGAAGCTTTCTTT	CASSQDRETEAFF	13	TRBV4-3	TRBJ1-1	.	.
TGTGCCAGGGAGATCAGGGGGCGACCTAATGAAAAACTGTTTTTT	CAREIRGRPNEKLFF	15	TRBV6-1	TRBJ1-4	.	TRBD1
TGTGCCGGCAGCCTGTACTTGAACACTGAAGCTTTCTTT	CAGSLYLNTEAFF	13	TRBV4-2	TRBJ1-1	.	.
TGTGCCAGCAGCGTAGAAGAGGGACAGGGGCCCTACAATGAGCAGTTCTTC	CASSVEEGQGPYNEQFF	17	TRBV9	TRBJ2-1	.	TRBD1
TGTGCCAGTACTACGGGTGACCCCTACAATGAGCAGTTCTTC	CASTTGDPYNEQFF	14	TRBV19	TRBJ2-1	.	.
TGTGCCAGCAGTTCCGGGATAAATGAGCAGTTCTTC	CASSSGINEQFF	12	TRBV11-3	TRBJ2-1	.	.
TGTGCCAGCAGTTTAGGGGACAGGGCTAGGGAGACCCAGTACTTC	CASSLGDRARETQYF	15	TRBV28	TRBJ2-5	.	TRBD1
TGTGCCAGCAGTCCCCTTCTGGGGCAGGGGGCAGATACGCAGTATTTT	CASSPLLGQGADTQYF	16	TRBV27	TRBJ2-3	once	TRBD1
TGTGCCAGCAGTGAAGTACTAGCGGGGGGGTCCACAGATACGCAGTATTTT	CASSEVLAGGSTDTQYF	17	TRBV6-1	TRBJ2-3	.	TRBD2
TGTGCCAGCAGTGATTCCCCACACGATGAGCAGTTCTTC	CASSDSPHDEQFF	13	TRBV6-4	TRBJ2-1	.	.
TGTGCCAGCAGCTTGCGGGGGGATCAGCCCCAGCATTTT	CASSLRGDQPQHF	13	TRBV7-2	TRBJ1-5	.	.
TGTGCCAGCAGTTTAAGGGGACAGGGGGCAGGCTACGAGCAGTACTTC	CASSLRGQGAGYEQYF	16	TRBV28	TRBJ2-7	once	TRBD1
TGTGCCAGTAGACTGACAGGGTTGGACACCGGGGAGCTGTTTTTT	CASRLTGLDTGELFF	15	TRBV19	TRBJ2-2	.	TRBD1
TGTGCCAGCAGCTTGGAAGTAACAGGCAGAGAGACCCAGTACTTC	CASSLEVTGRETQYF	15	TRBV5-6	TRBJ2-5	.	.
TGCGCCAGCAGCTTGGGCGGGACAGGGATGAGGTACACTGAAGCTTTCTTT	CASSLGGTGMRYTEAFF	17	TRBV5-1	TRBJ1-1	.	TRBD1
TGCGCCAGCAGCCAGGGCCCCTTCGGGGGGGCGCTCACAGATACGCAGTATTTT	CASSQGPFGGALTDTQYF	18	TRBV4-3	TRBJ2-3	.	TRBD2
TGTGCCAGCAGTGCCTCCGGGACAGGGTTTGGTGGCTACACCTTC	CASSASGTGFGGYTF	15	TRBV2	TRBJ1-2	.	TRBD1
TGTGCCAGCAGCCTGGGGGGCCTGAACACTGAAGCTTTCTTT	CASSLGGLNTEAFF	14	TRBV5-4	TRBJ1-1	few	.
TGTGCCAGCAGGCCACAGGGGGCGCCGGGAGATACGCAGTATTTT	CASRPQGAPGDTQYF	15	TRBV2	TRBJ2-3	.	TRBD1
TGTGCCAGCAGCCCAGGGGTGGGCAATCAGCCCCAGCATTTT	CASSPGVGNQPQHF	14	TRBV6-4	TRBJ1-5	few	.
TGTGCCAGCAGGCAGTGGGAGGGTGCAGGGAGCACAGATACGCAGTATTTT	CASRQWEGAGSTDTQYF	17	TRBV7-8	TRBJ2-3	.	TRBD2
TGTGCCAGCAGCCCTAACACCGGGGAGCTGTTTTTT	CASSPNTGELFF	12	TRBV6-5	TRBJ2-2	.	.
TGTGCCAGCAGCTCCGCTCACCGACTAGATCTTAGTAATGAGCAGTTCTTC	CASSSAHRLDLSNEQFF	17	TRBV7-9	TRBJ2-1	.	.